This T cell receptor beta chain was observed in a study of human T cells and chemical hapten exposure. As for time point: patch test 1, 2 weeks after DPC sensitization. The treatment is: therapeutic diphenylcyclopropenone sensitization with weekly scalp DPC. Unfractionated whole blood was the source of the extracted total RNA. The sample holds many counts of this clonotype. A single record per CDR3 protein comes from TCRdb applying MiXCR to the RACE reads. The repertoire has tens of thousands of distinct CDR3 sequences, about 9% of them found once; the top ten carry about an eighth. Trimming stripped 5 bases from V and 3 bases from J, with 5 bases between. The CDR3 is 12 amino acids. Looked up from germline, CDR1 is SGHAT and CDR2 is FQNNGV.

The chain joins TRBV11-2 to TRBJ1-5; D call uncertain. Sequences were derived from whole blood, sampled in connection with sensitization to the hapten diphenylcyclopropenone (DPC). This TCR was recovered from a middle-aged woman with alopecia areata. Some clones in this sample may be carry-over from other donors' samples. The CDR3, as DNA: TGTGCCAGCAGCCCTTACAATCAGCCCCAGCATTTT. This sequence encodes CASSPYNQPQHF.